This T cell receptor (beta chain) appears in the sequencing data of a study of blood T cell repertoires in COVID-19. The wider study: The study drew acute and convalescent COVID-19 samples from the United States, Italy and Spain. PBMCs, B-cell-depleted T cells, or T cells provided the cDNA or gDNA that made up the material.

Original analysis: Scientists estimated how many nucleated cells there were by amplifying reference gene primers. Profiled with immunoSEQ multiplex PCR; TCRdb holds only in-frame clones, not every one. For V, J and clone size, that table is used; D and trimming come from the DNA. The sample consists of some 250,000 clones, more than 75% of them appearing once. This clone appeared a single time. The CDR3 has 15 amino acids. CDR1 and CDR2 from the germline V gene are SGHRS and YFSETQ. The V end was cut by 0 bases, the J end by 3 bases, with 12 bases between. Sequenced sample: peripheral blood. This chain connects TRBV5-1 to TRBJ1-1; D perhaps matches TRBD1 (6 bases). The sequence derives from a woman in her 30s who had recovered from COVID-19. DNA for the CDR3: TGCGCCAGCAGCTTGGAGTATGGGGGCGACACTGAAGCTTTCTTT. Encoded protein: CASSLEYGGDTEAFF.